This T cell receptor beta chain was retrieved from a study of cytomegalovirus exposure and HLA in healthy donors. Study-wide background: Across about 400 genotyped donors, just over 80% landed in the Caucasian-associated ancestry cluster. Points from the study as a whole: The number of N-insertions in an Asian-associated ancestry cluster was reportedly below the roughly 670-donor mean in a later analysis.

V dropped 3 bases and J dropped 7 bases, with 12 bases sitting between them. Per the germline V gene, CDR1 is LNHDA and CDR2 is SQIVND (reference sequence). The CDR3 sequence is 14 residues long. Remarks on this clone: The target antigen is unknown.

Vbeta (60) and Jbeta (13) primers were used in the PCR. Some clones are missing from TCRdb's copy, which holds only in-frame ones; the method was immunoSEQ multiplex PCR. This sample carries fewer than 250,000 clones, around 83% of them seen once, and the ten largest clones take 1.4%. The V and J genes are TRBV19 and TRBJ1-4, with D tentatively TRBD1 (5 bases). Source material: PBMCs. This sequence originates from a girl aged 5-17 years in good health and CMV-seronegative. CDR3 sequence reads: CASSIPPGGEKLFF. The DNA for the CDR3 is TGTGCCAGTAGTATCCCCCCGGGGGGTGAAAAACTGTTTTTT.